This TCR beta chain came from a study of control samples from healthy donors and cancer patients. Measured with immunoSEQ multiplex PCR; TCRdb has only the in-frame clones, and not every one. In the table there are some 150,000 clones, about 89% of which are singletons. The CDR3 consists of 15 residues. In germline, CDR1 is MNHEY, CDR2 SVGAGI. Trimming took 4 bases from V and 6 from J; bases not matched to a gene: 8. This receptor was taken from a man aged 18 to 29 in good health. The V call is TRBV6-5, the J call TRBJ2-1; 8 bases are shared with TRBD1. Sequencing was done on a sample of blood. The CDR3 DNA reads as TGTGCCAGCAGTTTCCTTGACAGGGGAGGCAATGAGCAGTTCTTC. This gives the protein CASSFLDRGGNEQFF.